This paragraph reports one TCR beta chain. The antigen remains undetermined. The sample comes from a study of cytomegalovirus exposure and HLA in healthy donors. 13 Jbeta primers and 60 Vbeta primers were used for the PCR. The method was immunoSEQ multiplex PCR; TCRdb's version includes in-frame clones alone and lacks a portion of them. The data contain approximately 160,000 clones, approximately 70% of them singletons. Germline lookup yields CDR1 MNHNS and CDR2 SASEGT. The CDR3 sequence is 15 residues long. With V trimmed by 4 bases and J by 8 bases, 8 bases remained unmatched. Findings and limits, study-wide: Association of a missense DCLRE1C variant with TCR beta V- and J-gene trimming was reported in a later analysis. According to the study, 160 or so TCR beta chains were cytomegalovirus-associated.

Sequenced: PBMCs. The TCR was taken from a young man in good health and CMV-seropositive. The chain couples TRBV6-1 to TRBJ1-4, with 9 bases fitting TRBD1. The CDR3 nucleotides read TGTGCCAGCAGTGCCCAGACAGGGGGTCGAGAAAAACTGTTTTTT. Translation gives CASSAQTGGREKLFF.